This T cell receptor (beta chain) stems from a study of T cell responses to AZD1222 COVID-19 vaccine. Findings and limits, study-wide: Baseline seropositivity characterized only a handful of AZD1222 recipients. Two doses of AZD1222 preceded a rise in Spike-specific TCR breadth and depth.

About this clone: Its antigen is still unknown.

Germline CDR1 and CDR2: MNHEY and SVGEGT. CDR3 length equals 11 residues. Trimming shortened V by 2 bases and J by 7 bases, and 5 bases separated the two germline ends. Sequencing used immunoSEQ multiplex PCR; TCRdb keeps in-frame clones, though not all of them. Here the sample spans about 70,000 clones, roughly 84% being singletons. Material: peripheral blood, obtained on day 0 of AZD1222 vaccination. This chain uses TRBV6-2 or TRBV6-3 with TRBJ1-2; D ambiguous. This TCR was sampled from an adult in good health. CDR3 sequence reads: CASSYPVGYTF. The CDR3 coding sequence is TGTGCCAGCAGTTACCCCGTTGGCTACACCTTC.